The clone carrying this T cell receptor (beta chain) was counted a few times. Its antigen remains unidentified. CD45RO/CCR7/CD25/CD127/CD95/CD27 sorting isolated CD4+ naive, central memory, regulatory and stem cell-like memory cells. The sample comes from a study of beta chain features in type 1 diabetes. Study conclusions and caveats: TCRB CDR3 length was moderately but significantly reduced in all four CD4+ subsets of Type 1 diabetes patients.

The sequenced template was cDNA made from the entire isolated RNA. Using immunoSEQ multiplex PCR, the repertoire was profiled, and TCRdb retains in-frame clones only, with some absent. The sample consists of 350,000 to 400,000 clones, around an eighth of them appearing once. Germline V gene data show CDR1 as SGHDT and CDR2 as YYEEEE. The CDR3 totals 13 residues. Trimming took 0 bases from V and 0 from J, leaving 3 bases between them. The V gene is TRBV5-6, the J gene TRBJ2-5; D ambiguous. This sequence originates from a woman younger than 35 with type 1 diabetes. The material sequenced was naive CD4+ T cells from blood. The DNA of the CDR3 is TGTGCCAGCAGCTTGGGAGACCAAGAGACCCAGTACTTC. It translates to CASSLGDQETQYF.